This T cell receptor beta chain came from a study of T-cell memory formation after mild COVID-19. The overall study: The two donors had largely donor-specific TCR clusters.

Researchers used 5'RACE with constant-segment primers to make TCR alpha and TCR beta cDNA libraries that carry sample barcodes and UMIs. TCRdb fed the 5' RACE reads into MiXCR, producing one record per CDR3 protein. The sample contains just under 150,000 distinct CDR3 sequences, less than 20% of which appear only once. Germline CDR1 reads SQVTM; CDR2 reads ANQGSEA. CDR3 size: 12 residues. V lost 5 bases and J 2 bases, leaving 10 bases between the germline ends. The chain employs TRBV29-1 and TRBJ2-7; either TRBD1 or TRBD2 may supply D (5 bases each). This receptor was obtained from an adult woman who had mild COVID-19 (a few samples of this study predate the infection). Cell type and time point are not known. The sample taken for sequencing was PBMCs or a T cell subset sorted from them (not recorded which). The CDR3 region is CSVKGPTYEQYF. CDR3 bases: TGCAGCGTTAAGGGACCGACCTACGAGCAGTACTTC.